This TCR beta chain came from a study of blood T cell repertoires in COVID-19. Study at large: Sites in the United States, Italy and Spain provided acute and convalescent COVID-19 samples. T cells, B-cell-depleted T cells, or PBMCs supplied cDNA or gDNA.

Per the original data handling: Estimated nucleated cell counts came from reference gene primer amplification. TCRdb keeps only in-frame clones here, not all; method: immunoSEQ multiplex PCR. V and J calls and clone size are as listed in that table; D and trimming were resolved from the DNA. The data contain around 99,000 clones, 75% to 85% of them seen just once; the ten biggest clones take up approximately 7.9%. The CDR3 has 15 residues. V shed 6 bases and J shed 9 bases, with 21 bases lying between them. Per the germline V gene, CDR1 is MNHNY and CDR2 is SVGAGI (reference sequence). The chain employs TRBV6-6 and TRBJ2-1, with D perhaps matching TRBD1 (6 bases). The origin of this receptor is a woman aged 80 or over with active or convalescent COVID-19. Material: peripheral blood. The CDR3 coding sequence is TGTGCCAGCAGCCAATCGACAGGCCTCAGGGGTGAGCAGTTCTTC. As protein: CASSQSTGLRGEQFF.